The 27 T cell receptor beta chains below all came from one sample that was sequenced in a study of response to subunit inactivated influenza vaccine. TCRdb called the RT-PCR reads again in MiXCR, with one record for every CDR3 protein. The sample has 550,000 to 600,000 distinct CDR3 sequences, roughly 10% seen once; the top ten hold roughly 10%. Sequenced material: PBMCs from blood, taken on the day of vaccination. The receptors derive from a man between 45 and 60 years old who received an inactivated influenza vaccine.

This clonotype occurred a few times. The chain links TRBV3-1 to TRBJ2-7; 8 nucleotides align to TRBD1. Germline CDR1 reads LGHDT; CDR2 reads YNNKEL (reference sequence). The CDR3 extends over 15 amino acids. The J segment lost 3 bases and the V segment lost 0 bases, leaving 4 bases of the junction unmatched. This CDR3 reads CASSQERTGFYEQYF. The CDR3 nucleotides are TGTGCCAGCAGCCAAGAGAGGACAGGGTTCTACGAGCAGTACTTC.

This clonotype was counted many times. The chain carries TRBV12-3 or TRBV12-4 and TRBJ2-3; 9 bases match TRBD1. With 6 bases clipped from V and 6 bases from J, the junction kept 10 bases outside the gene matches. The CDR3 length is 15 residues. The CDR3 coding sequence is TGTGCCAGCAGGAAAACAGGGGGCGCTTTCGATACGCAGTATTTT. Amino acid sequence: CASRKTGGAFDTQYF.

There are many counts of this clonotype. The chain combines TRBV5-1 with TRBJ2-5; 7 positions agree with TRBD1. Germline V gene sequence: CDR1 SGHRS, CDR2 YFSETQ. This CDR3 has 14 amino acids. J lost 4 bases, V lost 0 bases, and 3 bases had no gene match. The CDR3 nucleotides are TGCGCCAGCAGCTTGGGAGGGACAGTAGAGACCCAGTACTTC. Its protein product is CASSLGGTVETQYF.

The genes are TRBV11-2 and TRBJ2-7; 10 nucleotides line up with TRBD2. CDR1 SGHAT and CDR2 FQNNGV come from the germline V gene. The V and J ends lost 7 bases and 0 bases, in that order; junction bases with no gene match: 9. The CDR3 has 16 residues. The CDR3 sequence is CASTPPGLANSYEQYF. Written as DNA, the CDR3 is TGTGCCAGCACCCCACCGGGACTAGCGAACTCCTACGAGCAGTACTTC.

The chain is built from TRBV27 and TRBJ2-5, with 10 bases fitting TRBD2. Germline lookup yields CDR1 MNHEY and CDR2 SMNVEV (reference sequence). V was pared by 5 bases and J by 8 bases, with 14 bases of the junction left unmatched. The CDR3 loop spans 16 amino acids. CDR3 residues: CASSQTPGAGGRTQYF. The CDR3 DNA is TGTGCCAGCAGTCAAACCCCAGGAGCGGGGGGGCGAACCCAGTACTTC.

This clonotype came up a few times. The rearrangement joins TRBV24-1 to TRBJ2-7; 7 bases map to TRBD1. Trimming at V came to 4 bases and at J to 2 bases, leaving 10 bases not matched to a gene. Per germline, CDR1 KGHDR and CDR2 SFDVKD. This CDR3 comprises 16 residues. CDR3: CATSDNSPGQTYEQYF. DNA for the CDR3: TGTGCCACCAGTGACAATTCTCCGGGACAGACCTACGAGCAGTACTTC.

In this sample, this clonotype turned up many times. The chain links TRBV6-5 to TRBJ1-1; 8 nucleotides match TRBD1. The CDR3 is made up of 15 amino acids. Trimming at V came to 4 bases and at J to 0 bases, leaving 4 bases not matched to a gene. Looked up from germline, CDR1 is MNHEY and CDR2 is SVGAGI. CDR3: CASSFPTGVNTEAFF. CDR3 DNA: TGTGCCAGCAGTTTCCCGACAGGGGTGAACACTGAAGCTTTCTTT.

The rearrangement uses TRBV19 and TRBJ2-4, with D possibly TRBD2 on 5 matching bases. The CDR3 is 15 amino acids. CDR1 is LNHDA and CDR2 is SQIVND in the germline V gene (reference sequence). Trimming pared 6 bases from V and 2 bases from J, leaving 14 bases between. The CDR3 bases are TGTGCCAGTAGACCCCCCCCGGGAACCAAAAACATTCAGTACTTC. It encodes CASRPPPGTKNIQYF. Combining the CDR3 with reference TRBV19 and TRBJ2-4 gives the whole variable domain DGGITQSPKYLFRKEGQNVTLSCEQNLNHDAMYWYRQDPGQGLRLIYYSQIVNDFQKGDIAEGYSVSREKKESFPLTVTSAQKNPTAFYLCASRPPPGTKNIQYFGAGTRLSVL.

This clonotype was seen more than once but under ten times. The genes are TRBV3-1 and TRBJ1-4, with D tentatively TRBD1 (5 bases). Per the germline V gene, CDR1 is LGHDT and CDR2 is YNNKEL (reference sequence). This CDR3 has 16 amino acids. V dropped 4 bases and J dropped 0 bases, with 12 bases sitting between them. The CDR3 coding sequence is TGTGCCAGCAGCCCGCGCCTGACAGCAACTAATGAAAAACTGTTTTTT. Translated, it gives CASSPRLTATNEKLFF.

This clonotype appeared a few times. A single base separates this from a much larger clone, so it may be a read error. The gene calls are TRBV6-4 and TRBJ2-1; 11 nucleotides match TRBD1. Germline CDR1 and CDR2: MRHNA and SNTAGT. After removal of 6 bases from V and 3 bases from J, the junction contained 1 base not matched to a gene. The CDR3 is made up of 14 amino acids. The CDR3 DNA reads TGTGCCAGCAGCGGGACAGGGGGCTACAATGAGCAGTTCTTC. Amino acid sequence: CASSGTGGYNEQFF.

This clonotype was observed a few times. The genes are TRBV6-2 or TRBV6-3 and TRBJ1-1; D unresolved. The germline V and J ends were trimmed by 2 bases and 4 bases, with 5 bases remaining between them. CDR1 MNHEY and CDR2 SVGEGT come from the germline V gene. The CDR3 sequence is 12 residues long. Here the CDR3 reads CASSYGFTEAFF. In DNA, the CDR3 is TGTGCCAGCAGTTACGGGTTCACTGAAGCTTTCTTT.

CDR3 sequence: CASSPSPAGKETQYF. CDR3 nucleotide sequence: TGTGCCAGCAGTCCCTCCCCTGCAGGGAAGGAGACCCAGTACTTC. The gene calls are TRBV28 and TRBJ2-5; possibly TRBD1 for D (5 bases). The germline gives CDR1 MDHEN, CDR2 SYDVKM. The CDR3 has 15 amino acids. V was clipped by 5 bases and J by 5 bases, with 18 bases between them. Filled out from reference TRBV28 and TRBJ2-5, the complete variable domain reads DVKVTQSSRYLVKRTGEKVFLECVQDMDHENMFWYRQDPGLGLRLIYFSYDVKMKEKGDIPEGYSVSREKKERFSLILESASTNQTSMYLCASSPSPAGKETQYFGPGTRLLVL.

The chain combines TRBV20-1 with TRBJ2-3; 13 bases map to TRBD2. J gave up 6 bases and V 2 bases, and 8 bases lay outside the gene matches. CDR1 DFQATT and CDR2 SNEGSKA come from the germline V gene (reference sequence). The CDR3 covers 16 residues. This CDR3 is CSARSRLAGGNDTQYF. The CDR3 DNA sequence: TGCAGTGCTAGATCAAGACTAGCGGGAGGTAATGATACGCAGTATTTT.

This clonotype was picked up many times. The gene calls are TRBV29-1 and TRBJ2-1; the match to TRBD1 covers 9 bases. This CDR3 contains 14 residues. After removal of 6 bases from V and 4 bases from J, the junction contained 7 bases not matched to a gene. Germline assignment: CDR1 SQVTM and CDR2 ANQGSEA. The CDR3 region has the DNA TGCAGCGTGGTCACAGGGGGCCGTTACAATGAGCAGTTCTTC. Its translation: CSVVTGGRYNEQFF.

This clonotype showed up just a few times. The CDR3 nucleotides read TGTGCCAGCAGTGCCCCATTCGGGGGGTACAATGAGCAGTTCTTC. Protein: CASSAPFGGYNEQFF. The chain is built from TRBV6-1 and TRBJ2-1; the match to TRBD2 covers 7 bases. Per germline, CDR1 MNHNS and CDR2 SASEGT. J was trimmed by 4 bases and V by 4 bases; bases with no gene match: 7. CDR3 length: 15 amino acids.

This clonotype has a handful of counts. V and J are TRBV27 and TRBJ2-2; TRBD2 might be the D (5 bases). V was trimmed by 5 bases and J by 9 bases, leaving 16 bases between them. The germline CDR1 and CDR2 sequences are MNHEY and SMNVEV (reference sequence). The CDR3 totals 14 residues. The CDR3, as DNA: TGTGCCAGCAGTACAAGGACTCATCGCCGGGAGCTGTTTTTT. It specifies CASSTRTHRRELFF.

The chain carries TRBV19 and TRBJ2-7, with a possible D match to TRBD2 (6 bases). This CDR3 is 15 amino acids long. Trimming shortened V by 9 bases and J by 0 bases, and 18 bases separated the two germline ends. Germline CDR1 LNHDA, CDR2 SQIVND (reference sequence). The CDR3 is CASSPQRAFSYEQYF. The CDR3 DNA follows: TGTGCCAGCTCCCCCCAGCGGGCGTTCTCCTACGAGCAGTACTTC.

The rearrangement links TRBV6-5 to TRBJ2-5; possible D gene TRBD1, 6 bases. Germline V gives CDR1 MNHEY, CDR2 SVGAGI. The CDR3 runs 14 residues. V shed 2 bases and J shed 5 bases, with 12 bases lying between them. The CDR3 reads CASSYIRGTETQYF. CDR3 DNA sequence: TGTGCCAGCAGTTACATAAGGGGGACGGAGACCCAGTACTTC.

The J gene is TRBJ2-7, the V gene TRBV4-3; TRBD2 might be the D (6 bases). The V gene lost 1 base and the J gene lost 3 bases, with 13 bases spanning the gap. CDR1 is LGHNA, CDR2 YSLEER, per germline. The CDR3 consists of 15 residues. The DNA for the CDR3 is TGCGCCAGCAGCCAAGTCCCGGGAGTCGGCTACGAGCAGTACTTC. It translates to CASSQVPGVGYEQYF.

This clonotype was counted ten times or more. The V and J genes are TRBV14 and TRBJ2-1; TRBD2 matches 7 bases. The CDR3 extends over 17 amino acids. V lost 3 bases to trimming and J lost 2 bases; unmatched junction nucleotides: 10. Germline V CDR1 and CDR2: SGHDN, FVKESK. The CDR3 here is CASSQGPGLGPYNEQFF. The DNA of the CDR3 is TGTGCCAGCAGCCAGGGCCCCGGACTAGGGCCCTACAATGAGCAGTTCTTC.

J is TRBJ2-4 and V is TRBV30; 15 positions match TRBD2. Germline CDR1 is GTSNPN and CDR2 is SVGIG (reference sequence). The ends lost 0 bases at V and 1 base at J; junction bases unmatched: 10. This CDR3 contains 20 residues. DNA of the CDR3: TGTGCCTGGAGTGTACTCCCCGGACTAGCGGGGGGGAAGGCCAAAAACATTCAGTACTTC. As protein: CAWSVLPGLAGGKAKNIQYF.

This clonotype was seen more than once but under ten times. The V gene is TRBV2, the J gene TRBJ2-7; 10 bases map to TRBD1. The CDR3 contains 14 residues. Per germline, CDR1 SNHLY and CDR2 FYNNEI. The J segment lost 5 bases and the V segment lost 5 bases, leaving 6 bases of the junction unmatched. Here the CDR3 reads CASSKPGTGDEQYF. The CDR3 region has the DNA TGTGCCAGCAGTAAACCCGGGACAGGGGACGAGCAGTACTTC.

The genes are TRBV25-1 and TRBJ2-5; weak D call: TRBD2 (6 bases). CDR3 length: 15 amino acids. CDR1 and CDR2 (germline): MGHDK, SYGVNS. The germline V and J ends were trimmed by 2 bases and 4 bases, with 14 bases remaining between them. The CDR3 region is CASSEAGTGRETQYF. The CDR3 DNA sequence: TGTGCCAGCAGTGAAGCGGGAACTGGCCGAGAGACCCAGTACTTC.

This clonotype was counted ten times or more. The rearrangement joins TRBV20-1 to TRBJ2-3; D uncertain. The CDR3 runs 16 residues. Germline-derived CDR1 and CDR2 are DFQATT and SNEGSKA (reference sequence). V was shortened by 2 bases and J by 3 bases, with 18 bases between the two germline ends. CDR3 in amino acids: CSARSRAVYRTDTQYF. The CDR3 nucleotides are TGCAGTGCTAGAAGCCGGGCGGTTTACCGAACAGATACGCAGTATTTT.

This clonotype has more than one count but fewer than ten. The chain employs TRBV5-5 and TRBJ1-2; D not certain. CDR1 SGHKS and CDR2 YYEKEE come from the germline V gene (reference sequence). Trimming cost V 4 bases and J 2 bases, with 15 bases left between them. The CDR3 extends over 15 amino acids. The CDR3 region is CASSASAGLNYGYTF. CDR3 DNA: TGTGCCAGCAGCGCATCCGCCGGCCTCAACTATGGCTACACCTTC.

This clonotype was observed at least ten times. The rearrangement uses TRBV12-3 or TRBV12-4 and TRBJ2-2, with D maybe TRBD2 (5 bases). The CDR3 loop spans 15 amino acids. Trimming pared 5 bases from V and 2 bases from J, leaving 12 bases between. Written as DNA, the CDR3 is TGTGCCAGCAGTCCACGGACTCTTAACACCGGGGAGCTGTTTTTT. This translates into CASSPRTLNTGELFF.

In the case of this clonotype: Possible read error: a much larger clone is one base away. The chain joins TRBV20-1 to TRBJ2-1; 8 bases are a match to TRBD1. Trimming at V came to 6 bases and at J to 6 bases, leaving 13 bases not matched to a gene. CDR3 length: 15 amino acids. In germline, CDR1 is DFQATT, CDR2 SNEGSKA (reference sequence). The CDR3 loop reads CSAQSLQDRVNEQFF. CDR3 bases: TGCAGTGCGCAGAGCCTCCAGGACAGGGTCAATGAGCAGTTCTTC.